This note documents a single TCR beta chain sequence. What it recognizes is unknown. Investigators merged groups given second doses at roughly 4 or roughly 12 weeks. This record belongs to a study of T cell responses to AZD1222 COVID-19 vaccine. Study outcomes and limitations: Dominant at 160-218 and 743-854, vaccine-associated CD4 TCRs also spanned spike. Females outnumbered males among donors, who were mostly white British; clonal diversity was possibly underestimated.

Assay used: immunoSEQ multiplex PCR; TCRdb lists only in-frame clones, some missing. The sample lists approximately 100,000 clones, about 89% occurring once. V lost 3 bases, J lost 0 bases, and 12 bases lay in between. Per the germline V gene, CDR1 is SGHTS and CDR2 is YDEGEE. This CDR3 has 16 amino acids. J is TRBJ1-4 and V is TRBV5-8; D is undetermined. Source: peripheral blood, taken 28 days after the second AZD1222 dose. This receptor was taken from an adult who received the AZD1222 COVID-19 vaccine. In DNA, the CDR3 is TGTGCCAGCAGCTCCCGTGGCAGTGCAACTAATGAAAAACTGTTTTTT. Its translation is CASSSRGSATNEKLFF.